The 3 T cell receptor beta chains given below trace back to one sample, sequenced in a study of blood T cell repertoires in COVID-19. The data were produced by immunoSEQ multiplex PCR, yet TCRdb's version contains in-frame clones alone and is incomplete. The sample holds 150,000 to 200,000 clones, approximately 88% seen once. The material sequenced was PBMCs or T cells enriched from blood (not recorded which). These receptors were taken from a woman aged 60-75 years who had recovered from COVID-19.

This chain connects TRBV3-1 (or the pseudogene TRBV3-2) to TRBJ2-1, with 15 bases fitting TRBD2. In germline, CDR1 is LGHDT, CDR2 YNNKEL (reference sequence). There are 16 residues in the CDR3. With 3 bases clipped from V and 9 bases from J, the junction kept 6 bases outside the gene matches. CDR3 in DNA: TGTGCCAGCAGCCACGGACTAGCGGGGGGGCGGGCTGAGCAGTTCTTC. Protein: CASSHGLAGGRAEQFF.

V usage is TRBV4-1 and J usage is TRBJ2-2; 10 bases map to TRBD2. Germline trimming cut 5 bases from V and 4 bases from J; bases unmatched to any gene: 4. The CDR3 loop spans 15 amino acids. Germline CDR1 MGHRA, CDR2 YSYEKL. The chain's CDR3 is CASSAGTSVTGELFF. The CDR3 DNA reads TGCGCCAGCAGCGCCGGGACTAGCGTCACCGGGGAGCTGTTTTTT.

Note on this clone: This specimen includes other DNA sequences encoding the same CDR3. The chain combines TRBV19 with TRBJ1-2, with D hard to call. Germline CDR1 is LNHDA and CDR2 is SQIVND (reference sequence). V lost 3 bases to trimming and J lost 5 bases, with 7 bases between them. This CDR3 spans 12 amino acids. The CDR3 DNA sequence: TGTGCCAGTAGTATTGGAGATTATGGCTACACCTTC. It is translated as CASSIGDYGYTF.